One sample yielded the 30 T cell receptor beta chains listed below, sequenced in a study of T-cell memory formation after mild COVID-19. Via MiXCR, TCRdb re-called the 5' RACE reads, giving one row per CDR3 protein. In the table there are about 400,000 distinct CDR3 sequences, more than 15% of which are singletons. Sequenced input: PBMCs or a T cell subset sorted from them (not recorded which). These receptors were taken from a man younger than 35 who had mild COVID-19 (a few samples of this study predate the infection). Cell type and time point are not known.

This clonotype was detected many times. This chain links TRBV5-1 with TRBJ2-5; 7 bases are shared with TRBD1. This CDR3 region has 16 residues. Germline lookup yields CDR1 SGHRS and CDR2 YFSETQ. Trimming cost V 4 bases and J 5 bases; bases outside gene matches: 14. The CDR3 DNA reads TGCGCCAGCAGCCTTGACAGGGCTAGGGGGCGCGAGACCCAGTACTTC. It is translated as CASSLDRARGRETQYF.

The chain recombines TRBV9 with TRBJ2-4; possibly TRBD1 or TRBD2 for D (5 bases each). CDR1 and CDR2 (germline): SGDLS, YYNGEE. V was clipped by 3 bases and J by 2 bases, with 9 bases between them. This CDR3 comprises 14 residues. CDR3 bases: TGTGCCAGCAGCGGAGGGGTTTCCAAAAACATTCAGTACTTC. Translated, it gives CASSGGVSKNIQYF.

The rearrangement links TRBV7-9 to TRBJ2-7, with D maybe TRBD1 (6 bases). Germline CDR1 SEHNR, CDR2 FQNEAQ (reference sequence). The CDR3 covers 15 residues. The ends were cut back, 3 bases at V and 3 bases at J, with 15 bases in the middle. The CDR3 coding sequence is TGTGCCAGCAGCTTTCTGGGGGCAGTGGGCTACGAGCAGTACTTC. This sequence encodes CASSFLGAVGYEQYF.

The chain is built from TRBV19 and TRBJ2-2; D unresolved. Germline-derived CDR1 and CDR2 are LNHDA and SQIVND (reference sequence). This CDR3 region has 14 residues. V shed 3 bases and J shed 1 base, with 6 bases lying between them. In DNA, the CDR3 is TGTGCCAGTAGTATCGTCGGGAACACCGGGGAGCTGTTTTTT. Amino acid sequence: CASSIVGNTGELFF. The full variable domain, in which reference TRBV19 and TRBJ2-2 provide the parts outside the CDR3, is DGGITQSPKYLFRKEGQNVTLSCEQNLNHDAMYWYRQDPGQGLRLIYYSQIVNDFQKGDIAEGYSVSREKKESFPLTVTSAQKNPTAFYLCASSIVGNTGELFFGEGSRLTVL.

This clonotype was seen ten or more times. This chain uses TRBV7-9 with TRBJ2-3; D unclear. Germline CDR1 reads SEHNR; CDR2 reads FQNEAQ (reference sequence). Trimming removed 4 bases from V and 1 base from J, with 3 bases in between. This CDR3 region has 12 residues. For the CDR3, the DNA is TGTGCCAGCAGCTACCGCACAGATACGCAGTATTTT. Its protein product is CASSYRTDTQYF.

This clonotype was recorded at least ten times. V and J are TRBV15 and TRBJ2-4; perhaps TRBD2 as D (6 bases). Germline V gene lookup returns CDR1 LNHNV and CDR2 YYDKDF (reference sequence). There are 14 residues in the CDR3. The V end was cut by 8 bases, the J end by 8 bases, with 19 bases between. CDR3 DNA sequence: TGTGCCACCGGCCGTGGGGCGGGGCCGGACATTCAGTACTTC. Translation gives CATGRGAGPDIQYF.

The chain has TRBV7-2 and TRBJ1-2; TRBD1 matches at 9 bases. This CDR3 contains 16 residues. Looked up from germline, CDR1 is SGHTA and CDR2 is FQGNSA. The ends lost 5 bases at V and 4 bases at J; junction bases unmatched: 11. The chain's CDR3 is CASSTGTGILRYGYTF. For the CDR3, the DNA is TGTGCCAGCAGCACCGGGACAGGGATCCTGCGCTATGGCTACACCTTC.

This chain connects TRBV15 to TRBJ1-4; maybe TRBD1 (6 bases). The CDR3 is 14 amino acids. V gave up 5 bases and J gave up 7 bases, with 14 bases separating them. Germline CDR1 and CDR2: LNHNV and YYDKDF (reference sequence). The CDR3 spells CATSEGGSAEKLFF. The CDR3 nucleotides read TGTGCCACCAGCGAGGGGGGATCAGCTGAAAAACTGTTTTTT.

This chain links TRBV5-1 with TRBJ1-2; TRBD1 matches at 7 bases. V shed 2 bases, J shed 6 bases, and the junction held 7 bases outside the gene matches. This CDR3 region has 14 residues. CDR1 SGHRS and CDR2 YFSETQ come from the germline V gene. CDR3 coding DNA: TGCGCCAGCAGCTTTCGACAGGGAGGGGATGGCTACACCTTC. It is translated as CASSFRQGGDGYTF.

This clonotype was picked up a small number of times. V usage is TRBV27 and J usage is TRBJ1-4, with D unresolved. Looked up from germline, CDR1 is MNHEY and CDR2 is SMNVEV (reference sequence). The CDR3 runs 12 residues. Trimming left V 3 bases short and J 6 bases short, with 5 bases between. CDR3: CASSLPDEKLFF. The CDR3 DNA reads TGTGCCAGCAGTTTGCCGGATGAAAAACTGTTTTTT.

V and J are TRBV7-9 and TRBJ2-5; 9 nucleotides agree with TRBD1. The CDR3 consists of 16 residues. V shed 6 bases and J 5 bases; nucleotides not matched to a gene: 13. Germline values: CDR1 SEHNR, CDR2 FQNEAQ (reference sequence). CDR3 in DNA: TGTGCCAGCAGACGAGCATGGACAGGGGCTTCGGAGACCCAGTACTTC. Its protein is CASRRAWTGASETQYF.

This clonotype was observed at least ten times. This sequence joins TRBV20-1 and TRBJ1-2; D gene unclear. The germline V gene encodes CDR1 DFQATT and CDR2 SNEGSKA (reference sequence). Trimming left V 6 bases short and J 2 bases short, with 13 bases between. This CDR3 is built from 13 residues. The CDR3 region is CSAMGGGNYGYTF. For the CDR3, the DNA is TGCAGTGCCATGGGAGGTGGGAACTATGGCTACACCTTC.

The chain joins TRBV9 to TRBJ2-1; 7 positions match TRBD1. The CDR3 totals 15 residues. Germline assignment: CDR1 SGDLS and CDR2 YYNGEE. Trimming at V came to 4 bases and at J to 3 bases, leaving 7 bases not matched to a gene. The CDR3 region is CASSPGQEYYNEQFF. CDR3 DNA sequence: TGTGCCAGCAGCCCTGGACAGGAGTACTACAATGAGCAGTTCTTC.

This clonotype has more than one count but fewer than ten. The rearrangement links TRBV15 to TRBJ1-5; D call uncertain. CDR1 is LNHNV, CDR2 YYDKDF, per germline (reference sequence). The CDR3 extends over 13 amino acids. The ends were cut back, 0 bases at V and 6 bases at J, with 6 bases in the middle. The CDR3 protein is CATSRDPAQPQHF. The CDR3 coding sequence is TGTGCCACCAGCAGAGATCCCGCTCAGCCCCAGCATTTT. Full variable domain (missing parts from reference TRBV15 and TRBJ1-5): DAMVIQNPRYQVTQFGKPVTLSCSQTLNHNVMYWYQQKSSQAPKLLFHYYDKDFNNEADTPDNFQSRRPNTSFCFLDIRSPGLGDTAMYLCATSRDPAQPQHFGDGTRLSIL.

This clonotype was counted only a few times. This sequence joins TRBV24-1 and TRBJ1-1, with 8 bases that match TRBD1. The CDR3 totals 15 residues. V trimming: 3 bases; J trimming: 2 bases; junction bases outside the gene matches: 4. The germline V gene has CDR1 KGHDR and CDR2 SFDVKD. CDR3 sequence reads: CATSDQGQGNTEAFF. CDR3 in DNA: TGTGCCACCAGTGATCAAGGACAGGGTAACACTGAAGCTTTCTTT.

This clonotype was recorded many times. This rearrangement joins TRBV5-1 to TRBJ1-2; D gene uncertain. There are 15 residues in the CDR3. Deletions cut 7 bases from V and 4 bases from J, with 20 bases between. The germline V gene encodes CDR1 SGHRS and CDR2 YFSETQ. The CDR3 bases are TGCGCCAGCCACAGAGAAGCCGGGTCCTTCTATGGCTACACCTTC. It encodes CASHREAGSFYGYTF.

This clonotype was recorded a few times. The chain recombines TRBV29-1 with TRBJ1-3, with 8 bases that match TRBD1. Trimming at V came to 0 bases and at J to 4 bases, leaving 5 bases not matched to a gene. CDR3 length: 15 amino acids. Germline V lookup: CDR1 SQVTM, CDR2 ANQGSEA. The CDR3 region is CSVEEGQGAGNTIYF. For the CDR3, the DNA is TGCAGCGTTGAAGAAGGCCAGGGGGCAGGAAACACCATATATTTT. Variable domain in full (rest from reference TRBV29-1 and TRBJ1-3): SAVISQKPSRDICQRGTSLTIQCQVDSQVTMMFWYRQQPGQSLTLIATANQGSEATYESGFVIDKFPISRPNLTFSTLTVSNMSPEDSSIYLCSVEEGQGAGNTIYFGEGSWLTVV.

The chain recombines TRBV24-1 with TRBJ2-2; possibly TRBD1 or TRBD2 for D (6 bases each). Per the germline V gene, CDR1 is KGHDR and CDR2 is SFDVKD. CDR3 length equals 14 residues. V was pared by 10 bases and J by 5 bases, with 16 bases between. This CDR3 is CATTGGQGTGELFF. In DNA form, the CDR3 reads TGTGCCACAACTGGGGGGCAGGGAACCGGGGAGCTGTTTTTT.

There are a few counts of this clonotype. This chain uses TRBV28 with TRBJ1-3; no clear D. In germline, CDR1 is MDHEN, CDR2 SYDVKM. The length of the CDR3 is 13 residues. V lost 7 bases to trimming and J lost 0 bases, with 7 bases between them. CDR3: CASNVNSGNTIYF. CDR3 in DNA: TGTGCCAGCAACGTAAACTCTGGAAACACCATATATTTT.

The J gene is TRBJ1-1, the V gene TRBV6-5; D is uncertain. The germline gives CDR1 MNHEY, CDR2 SVGAGI. Trimming took 2 bases from V and 0 from J, leaving 10 bases between them. The CDR3 has 15 amino acids. In DNA form, the CDR3 reads TGTGCCAGCAGTTACGGCCCTCGGCTGAACACTGAAGCTTTCTTT. Its protein is CASSYGPRLNTEAFF.

This clonotype occurred a few times. The chain combines TRBV19 with TRBJ2-7, with TRBD1 identical over 8 bases. V shed 9 bases, J shed 3 bases, and the junction held 4 bases outside the gene matches. Germline V gives CDR1 LNHDA, CDR2 SQIVND (reference sequence). The CDR3 spans 12 residues. The CDR3 is CASTGGNYEQYF. CDR3 sequence (DNA): TGTGCCAGCACAGGGGGAAACTACGAGCAGTACTTC.

This clonotype showed up just a few times. V and J are TRBV5-1 and TRBJ1-2, with 11 bases lining up with TRBD1. The CDR3 has 16 residues. V lost 2 bases and J lost 4; bases outside the gene matches: 7. The germline V gene has CDR1 SGHRS and CDR2 YFSETQ. The CDR3 loop reads CASSFGQGATIYGYTF. The CDR3, as DNA: TGCGCCAGCAGCTTCGGACAGGGGGCTACCATCTATGGCTACACCTTC.

The V and J genes are TRBV6-2 or TRBV6-3 and TRBJ1-2, with D perhaps matching TRBD1 (5 bases). This CDR3 comprises 14 residues. CDR1 is MNHEY, CDR2 SVGEGT, per germline. The V and J ends lost 6 bases and 4 bases respectively, with 15 bases between them. As DNA, the CDR3 is TGTGCCAGCAGCCCGGGACCGGCTGCCTATGGCTACACCTTC. It is translated as CASSPGPAAYGYTF.

This chain links TRBV5-1 with TRBJ2-7; 9 bases line up with TRBD1. The CDR3 sequence is 18 residues long. The V gene's germline CDR1 is SGHRS and CDR2 YFSETQ. V lost 4 bases, J lost 1 base, and 15 bases stayed unmatched. This CDR3 reads CASSRRAAGTGRSYEQYF. Here the CDR3 DNA reads TGCGCCAGCAGCCGAAGGGCTGCCGGGACAGGGAGGTCCTACGAGCAGTACTTC.

This clonotype was counted many times. CDR3 sequence: CASSLESRFGAFF. As DNA, the CDR3 is TGCGCCAGCAGCTTGGAATCGAGATTTGGAGCTTTCTTT. V gene TRBV5-1 combines with J gene TRBJ1-1; D unclear. V lost 0 bases and J lost 10, with 13 bases in between. The CDR3 is made up of 13 amino acids. The germline V gene encodes CDR1 SGHRS and CDR2 YFSETQ.

The rearrangement uses TRBV18 and TRBJ2-2; D is possibly TRBD1 (5 bases). Germline loops: CDR1 KGHSH, CDR2 LQKENI. This CDR3 region has 16 residues. V shed 0 bases and J shed 0 bases, with 8 bases lying between them. CDR3 loop: CASSPPVRANTGELFF. CDR3 nucleotide sequence: TGTGCCAGCTCACCACCGGTCAGGGCGAACACCGGGGAGCTGTTTTTT.

The table lists this clonotype with a few counts. This chain uses TRBV20-1 with TRBJ2-3; 8 bases align to TRBD2. With 6 bases clipped from V and 1 base from J, the junction kept 9 bases outside the gene matches. The CDR3 extends over 15 amino acids. Germline loops: CDR1 DFQATT, CDR2 SNEGSKA (reference sequence). This CDR3 is CSATGGGWGTDTQYF. For the CDR3, the DNA is TGCAGTGCCACCGGGGGGGGCTGGGGCACAGATACGCAGTATTTT.

In this sample, this clonotype turned up a few times. The rearrangement links TRBV12-3 or TRBV12-4 to TRBJ2-5; tentative D call: TRBD2 (6 bases). The CDR3 spans 13 residues. The V gene lost 6 bases and the J gene lost 5 bases, with 13 bases spanning the gap. The CDR3 is CASREGPQETQYF. The CDR3 DNA is TGTGCCAGCAGGGAGGGGCCGCAGGAGACCCAGTACTTC.

The chain recombines TRBV5-6 with TRBJ1-1; TRBD1 is a possible D gene (5 bases). From germline, CDR1 is SGHDT and CDR2 YYEEEE. The germline V and J ends were trimmed by 2 bases and 6 bases, with 14 bases remaining between them. The CDR3 is 14 amino acids. The CDR3 here is CASSFTGGDPEAFF. CDR3 sequence (DNA): TGTGCCAGCAGCTTTACCGGGGGGGACCCTGAAGCTTTCTTT.

This clonotype was seen only a few times. The rearrangement joins TRBV7-2 to TRBJ1-2; D not resolved. The CDR3 has 15 amino acids. The V gene lost 4 bases and the J gene lost 2 bases, with 14 bases spanning the gap. Germline V lookup: CDR1 SGHTA, CDR2 FQGNSA. The CDR3 region is CASSYYLTANYGYTF. The CDR3 nucleotides read TGTGCCAGCAGCTACTACCTGACTGCGAACTATGGCTACACCTTC.